The rows below give T cell receptor beta chains drawn from one sample of a study of CD8 T cells in ankylosing spondylitis. TCRdb redid the calling of the 5' RACE reads with MiXCR, one entry per CDR3 protein. The table includes about 330,000 distinct CDR3 sequences, roughly 8% detected once. Material: blood, either unsorted or a sorted T cell fraction (not recorded which). The source is a male donor with ankylosing spondylitis. The CDR3 runs from the conserved cysteine through the conserved F or W.

V gene,J gene,CDR3 protein
TRBV29-1,TRBJ1-2,CSVGDSAGYTF
TRBV20-1,TRBJ2-5,CSASWPRRVETQYF
TRBV18,TRBJ2-5,CASSPPRGETQYF
TRBV18,TRBJ1-1,CASSPPTANTEAFF
TRBV7-2,TRBJ2-5,CASSLLQGAWETQYF
TRBV27,TRBJ2-7,CASRYNPGQGKFRHEQYF
TRBV2,TRBJ1-4,CASSGGLEYEKLLF
TRBV2,TRBJ2-7,CASSFISSSYEQYF
TRBV7-3,TRBJ2-1,CASSSRTGRSYNEQFF
TRBV29-1,TRBJ2-7,CSVEGSGREQYF
TRBV14,TRBJ2-6,CASSQGTRSSGANVLTF
TRBV20-1,TRBJ2-1,CSARENREINEQFF
TRBV12-3/TRBV12-4,TRBJ2-5,CASSTGTRGSQYF
TRBV27,TRBJ1-1,CASSFRGLNTEAFF
TRBV6-1,TRBJ2-7,CASSHRGTYYEQYF
TRBV4-2,TRBJ1-1,CASSQDRGREKAFF
TRBV7-2,TRBJ2-7,CASSLEIRDSFLGQYF
TRBV20-1,TRBJ2-3,CSARLPLTDTQYF
TRBV14,TRBJ2-1,CASSQVILAGYNEQFF
TRBV20-1,TRBJ2-1,CSATLGGSSYNEQFF